The present T cell receptor (beta chain) was sequenced within a study of T-cell memory formation after mild COVID-19. Study-wide results and caveats: Later expanders leaned CD4+, whereas day 15 to 85 contracting clones were balanced CD4/CD8.

With respect to this clonotype: Its matching antigen is unknown.

MiXCR, applied by TCRdb to the 5' RACE reads, yields one record per CDR3 protein. The data hold about 190,000 distinct CDR3 sequences, with about 17% observed a single time. The sequence was collected from an adult woman who had mild COVID-19 (a few samples of this study predate the infection). Cell type and time point are not known. Sample: PBMCs or a T cell subset sorted from them (not recorded which).

The CDR3 is CASSVGQGGGYTF. In nucleotides, the CDR3 is TGCGCCAGCAGCGTCGGACAGGGTGGGGGCTACACCTTC. This sequence joins TRBV5-1 and TRBJ1-2; 8 nucleotides agree with TRBD1. Germline lookup yields CDR1 SGHRS and CDR2 YFSETQ. Losses at the gene ends were 4 bases for V and 8 bases for J; bases not matched to a gene: 7. The CDR3 contains 13 residues.